These T cell receptor beta chains were read from a single sample in a study of CD8+ T cells in alopecia areata. Profiled with immunoSEQ multiplex PCR; TCRdb holds only in-frame clones, not every one. Here the sample spans under 40,000 clones, roughly 53% being singletons. The sample was NKG2D-high CD8+ T cells sorted from blood. Receptors were obtained from a human donor with alopecia areata. The CDR3 runs from the conserved cysteine through the conserved F or W. Each record gives: D gene, J gene, clone size, CDR3 length, V gene, CDR3 protein, CDR3 DNA. The D gene is left open where the match is weak. Size tells how often a clone was seen (once, few, many) or the class of an expanded clone, and some rows leave it out.

-	TRBJ2-7	few	13	TRBV13	CASSPPVAYEQYF	TGTGCCAGCAGCCCCCCAGTGGCCTACGAGCAGTACTTC
TRBD2	TRBJ2-1	-	15	TRBV29-1	CSVEESRGGPNEQFF	TGCAGCGTTGAAGAGTCGCGGGGGGGCCCGAATGAGCAGTTCTTC
-	TRBJ1-1	-	15	TRBV4-3	CASSQGSQANTEAFF	TGCGCCAGCAGCCAAGGGAGTCAGGCGAACACTGAAGCTTTCTTT
-	TRBJ2-3	-	16	TRBV5-6	CASSFYRRGLTDTQYF	TGTGCCAGCAGCTTTTATCGAAGGGGCCTCACAGATACGCAGTATTTT
TRBD2	TRBJ2-1	-	17	TRBV11-3	CASSLVASGSPYNEQFF	TGTGCCAGCAGCTTAGTTGCTAGCGGGAGTCCCTACAATGAGCAGTTCTTC
-	TRBJ1-4	-	15	TRBV9	CASSVDGTPAEKLFF	TGTGCCAGCAGCGTAGATGGGACACCTGCTGAAAAACTGTTTTTT
-	TRBJ2-1	-	13	TRBV11-2	CASSYHPEEEQFF	TGTGCCAGCAGCTACCACCCGGAGGAGGAGCAGTTCTTC
TRBD1	TRBJ1-1	-	15	TRBV7-2	CASSLLSGGDTEAFF	TGTGCCAGCAGCTTATTGTCAGGGGGCGACACTGAAGCTTTCTTT
TRBD1	TRBJ1-2	-	19	TRBV27	CASTVKGTGGAGRIYGYTF	TGTGCCAGCACCGTTAAGGGAACAGGGGGAGCGGGGCGTATCTATGGCTACACCTTC
TRBD2	TRBJ2-7	few	16	TRBV28	CASRYKGLAVSYEQYF	TGTGCCAGCAGATATAAGGGACTAGCGGTATCCTACGAGCAGTACTTC
-	TRBJ2-7	-	16	TRBV6-1	CASSEGVSMGVYEQYF	TGTGCCAGCAGTGAAGGGGTCAGTATGGGGGTCTACGAGCAGTACTTC
-	TRBJ1-5	-	13	TRBV27	CASSSAGNQPQHF	TGTGCCAGCAGTTCGGCAGGGAATCAGCCCCAGCATTTT
-	TRBJ1-1	-	14	TRBV5-6	CASSLTDAYTEAFF	TGTGCCAGCAGCTTAACAGATGCCTACACTGAAGCTTTCTTT
-	TRBJ2-7	few	14	TRBV18	CASSPPTRASEQYF	TGTGCCAGCTCACCACCGACCCGGGCGTCCGAGCAGTACTTC
-	TRBJ1-1	-	14	TRBV19	CASSPGTVNTEAFF	TGTGCCAGTAGTCCGGGGACGGTGAACACTGAAGCTTTCTTT
-	TRBJ1-3	-	14	TRBV5-1	CASSLEGVGNTIYF	TGCGCCAGCAGCTTGGAAGGGGTCGGAAACACCATATATTTT
-	TRBJ2-7	-	15	TRBV6-1	CASSEEDRSSYEQYF	TGTGCCAGCAGTGAAGAAGACAGGAGCTCCTACGAGCAGTACTTC
TRBD1	TRBJ2-2	-	15	TRBV7-6	CASSLTGANTGELFF	TGTGCCAGCAGTCTAACAGGGGCCAACACCGGGGAGCTGTTTTTT
TRBD1	TRBJ2-7	-	15	TRBV5-1	CASSWLTGARDEQYF	TGCGCCAGCAGCTGGTTGACAGGGGCTAGGGACGAGCAGTACTTC
TRBD2	TRBJ2-3	-	14	TRBV29-1	CSVETSGSFDTQYF	TGCAGCGTTGAAACTAGCGGGAGTTTCGATACGCAGTATTTT
-	TRBJ2-7	-	16	TRBV4-2	CASSQSVVGSPYEQYF	TGTGCCAGCAGCCAATCGGTTGTCGGGTCCCCCTACGAGCAGTACTTC
TRBD2	TRBJ2-5	-	17	TRBV27	CASSSAPGPDGGRTQYF	TGTGCCAGCAGCTCCGCCCCGGGACCCGACGGGGGGAGGACCCAGTACTTC
-	TRBJ1-5	-	15	TRBV9	CASSVGGYGNQPQHF	TGTGCCAGCAGCGTAGGGGGGTATGGGAATCAGCCCCAGCATTTT
-	TRBJ2-7	-	16	TRBV28	CASSLNEEVLSYEQYF	TGTGCCAGCAGTTTAAATGAGGAGGTACTCTCCTACGAGCAGTACTTC
-	TRBJ2-3	medium-sized	14	TRBV9	CASSVNTATDTQYF	TGTGCCAGCAGCGTAAATACAGCCACAGATACGCAGTATTTT
-	TRBJ2-1	-	14	TRBV7-2	CASSLVGPYNEQFF	TGTGCCAGCAGCTTGGTTGGCCCCTACAATGAGCAGTTCTTC
-	TRBJ2-1	-	15	TRBV4-3	CASSQGWVLSDEQFF	TGCGCCAGCAGCCAAGGTTGGGTCCTGAGCGACGAGCAGTTCTTC
-	TRBJ2-2	-	15	TRBV19	CASSIVDTNTGELFF	TGTGCCAGTAGTATAGTGGATACGAACACCGGGGAGCTGTTTTTT
-	TRBJ2-2	few	15	TRBV11-1	CASSSPGQDTGELFF	TGTGCCAGCAGCTCGCCGGGACAAGACACCGGGGAGCTGTTTTTT
TRBD2	TRBJ2-1	-	16	TRBV4-2	CASSPRAGDWVNEQFF	TGTGCCAGCAGCCCCCGAGCGGGAGATTGGGTAAATGAGCAGTTCTTC
-	TRBJ2-1	-	11	TRBV7-8	CASSSLNEQFF	TGTGCCAGCAGCTCCCTCAATGAGCAGTTCTTC
-	TRBJ2-2	-	17	TRBV30	CAAPGPIIKEPTGELFF	TGTGCCGCCCCGGGACCAATTATTAAAGAACCCACCGGGGAGCTGTTTTTT
-	TRBJ1-1	-	13	TRBV7-8	CASSTHRDLEAFF	TGTGCCAGCAGCACACACAGGGACCTTGAAGCTTTCTTT
TRBD1	TRBJ1-1	-	15	TRBV27	CASSRTGGRITEAFF	TGTGCCAGCAGTAGAACAGGGGGCCGGATCACTGAAGCTTTCTTT
-	TRBJ2-5	-	10	TRBV9	CASSEHRGDF	TGTGCCAGCAGCGAACATAGGGGTGACTTC
TRBD2	TRBJ2-3	few	17	TRBV7-9	CASSPIGTSGSTDTQYF	TGTGCCAGCAGCCCTATCGGGACTAGCGGGTCCACAGATACGCAGTATTTT
TRBD2	TRBJ2-1	-	15	TRBV7-9	CASSLEELADNEQFF	TGTGCCAGCAGCTTAGAGGAGCTAGCGGACAATGAGCAGTTCTTC
TRBD2	TRBJ2-1	-	18	TRBV23-1	CASSQSKRLAGVYNEQFF	TGCGCCAGCAGTCAATCGAAACGACTAGCGGGGGTCTACAATGAGCAGTTCTTC
TRBD1	TRBJ2-1	few	15	TRBV29-1	CSVEVGDRGYNEQFF	TGCAGCGTTGAAGTTGGGGACAGGGGCTACAATGAGCAGTTCTTC
TRBD2	TRBJ2-2	-	15	TRBV2	CASSLAGLGTGELFF	TGTGCCAGCAGTCTAGCGGGCTTGGGCACCGGGGAGCTGTTTTTT
TRBD1	TRBJ1-5	few	15	TRBV28	CATSEGTASNQPQHF	TGTGCCACCAGTGAAGGGACAGCTAGCAATCAGCCCCAGCATTTT
-	TRBJ2-7	-	13	TRBV5-6	CASSLGLGRDWDF	TGTGCCAGCAGCTTGGGTTTAGGTCGCGACTGGGACTTC
-	TRBJ2-1	-	14	TRBV2	CATRSGRLGGEQFF	TGTGCCACCCGTTCAGGACGGCTTGGCGGTGAGCAGTTCTTC
-	TRBJ2-5	-	15	TRBV25-1	CASSDGPLPPETQYF	TGTGCCAGCAGTGACGGACCCCTTCCCCCAGAGACCCAGTACTTC
-	TRBJ1-4	-	14	TRBV9	CASSAGTRDEKLFF	TGTGCCAGCAGCGCCGGGACGCGGGATGAAAAACTGTTTTTT
-	TRBJ2-1	few	12	TRBV7-2	CASSSTKEGEFF	TGTGCCAGCAGCTCCACGAAGGAAGGGGAGTTCTTC